Below are 10 T cell receptor beta chains sequenced from a single sample in a study of T cell responses to AZD1222 COVID-19 vaccine. Assay: immunoSEQ multiplex PCR; the TCRdb copy retains only in-frame clones and omits some. There are about 98,000 clones in the sample; 86% occur only once, and around 5% lies in the top ten. The sequenced sample was peripheral blood, obtained on day 0 of AZD1222 vaccination. The receptors here all came from an adult in good health.

J is TRBJ2-7 and V is TRBV11-3; D may be TRBD1 (6 bases). Trimming stripped 0 bases from V and 4 bases from J, with 7 bases between. Germline V gene data show CDR1 as SGHNT and CDR2 as YENEEA. This CDR3 region has 13 residues. CDR3 in DNA: TGTGCCAGCAGCTTAGAACAGGGATACGAGCAGTACTTC. This gives the protein CASSLEQGYEQYF.

The chain joins TRBV9 to TRBJ2-7, with D hard to call. This CDR3 is built from 14 residues. The V gene lost 0 bases and the J gene lost 5 bases, with 12 bases spanning the gap. Germline CDR1 reads SGDLS; CDR2 reads YYNGEE. This chain's CDR3 is CASSVEGYGHEQYF. In DNA, the CDR3 is TGTGCCAGCAGCGTAGAGGGTTACGGTCACGAGCAGTACTTC.

The chain recombines TRBV6-4 with TRBJ1-1; D is ambiguous. The CDR3 extends over 13 amino acids. CDR1 is MRHNA and CDR2 is SNTAGT in the germline V gene. The V and J ends lost 5 bases and 4 bases respectively, with 11 bases between them. The chain's CDR3 is CASSSQAGTEAFF. CDR3 DNA sequence: TGTGCCAGCAGTAGTCAGGCGGGCACTGAAGCTTTCTTT.

The chain employs TRBV7-8 and TRBJ1-2, with a weak D call TRBD1 (6 bases). Per germline, CDR1 SGHVS and CDR2 FQNEAQ. The V gene lost 5 bases and the J gene lost 4 bases, with 11 bases spanning the gap. The CDR3 contains 13 residues. CDR3 nucleotides: TGTGCCAGCAGCCACCGGGGGCCCTATGGCTACACCTTC. It is translated as CASSHRGPYGYTF.

The chain recombines TRBV25-1 with TRBJ2-5; D ambiguous. V gave up 3 bases and J gave up 5 bases, with 4 bases separating them. The V gene's germline CDR1 is MGHDK and CDR2 SYGVNS. The CDR3 spans 11 residues. CDR3 sequence: CASSDIETQYF. In DNA, the CDR3 is TGTGCCAGCAGTGATATTGAGACCCAGTACTTC. Using reference TRBV25-1 and TRBJ2-5 for the parts outside the CDR3, the full variable domain is EADIYQTPRYLVIGTGKKITLECSQTMGHDKMYWYQQDPGMELHLIHYSYGVNSTEKGDLSSESTVSRIRTEHFPLTLESARPSHTSQYLCASSDIETQYFGPGTRLLVL.

This clone has only a few counts. The chain employs TRBV11-1 and TRBJ1-2; 8 positions match TRBD1. Germline CDR1 SGHAT, CDR2 FQDESV (reference sequence). The CDR3 consists of 14 residues. V was clipped by 5 bases and J by 10 bases; unmatched bases: 12. Here the CDR3 DNA reads TGTGCCAGCAGCCCAGGGGGCAGGGCCGGCCTCTACACCTTC. This codes for CASSPGGRAGLYTF.

This clone was recorded at least ten times. The CDR3 bases are TGCAGCGCCGGGGACGGGACAAATTCACCCCTCCACTTT. Protein: CSAGDGTNSPLHF. J is TRBJ1-6 and V is TRBV29-1; D is possibly TRBD1 (6 bases). CDR1 and CDR2 from the germline V gene are SQVTM and ANQGSEA. This CDR3 contains 13 residues. V lost 7 bases, J lost 7 bases, and 14 bases lay in between. Full variable domain (outside the CDR3, taken from reference TRBV29-1 and TRBJ1-6): SAVISQKPSRDICQRGTSLTIQCQVDSQVTMMFWYRQQPGQSLTLIATANQGSEATYESGFVIDKFPISRPNLTFSTLTVSNMSPEDSSIYLCSAGDGTNSPLHFGNGTRLTVT.

V and J are TRBV30 and TRBJ1-3; D unclear. Germline CDR1 GTSNPN, CDR2 SVGIG (reference sequence). The CDR3 is 16 residues long. Between the trimmed V and J ends, which lost 5 bases and 1 base, there was a span of 18 bases. The CDR3 DNA sequence: TGTGCCTGGGCTACCTCCTTGATCCAGTCTGGAAACACCATATATTTT. Its translation is CAWATSLIQSGNTIYF. Combining the CDR3 with reference TRBV30 and TRBJ1-3 gives the whole variable domain SQTIHQWPATLVQPVGSPLSLECTVEGTSNPNLYWYRQAAGRGLQLLFYSVGIGQISSEVPQNLSASRPQDRQFILSSKKLLLSDSGFYLCAWATSLIQSGNTIYFGEGSWLTVV.

The chain is built from TRBV6-6 and TRBJ1-5; D gene unclear. The length of the CDR3 is 15 residues. V dropped 8 bases and J dropped 3 bases, with 17 bases sitting between them. Germline loops: CDR1 MNHNY, CDR2 SVGAGI (reference sequence). DNA of the CDR3: TGTGCCAGCCGGAAGACGCCCCAACTCAATCAGCCCCAGCATTTT. This gives the protein CASRKTPQLNQPQHF.

This chain joins TRBV19 and TRBJ1-4; 9 positions match TRBD1. Germline trimming cut 6 bases from V and 1 base from J; bases unmatched to any gene: 6. Germline loops: CDR1 LNHDA, CDR2 SQIVND (reference sequence). This CDR3 is 16 amino acids long. The CDR3 region has the DNA TGTGCCAGTAGAAACAGGGGGCGCGAAACTAATGAAAAACTGTTTTTT. Its translation is CASRNRGRETNEKLFF.